The entry below gives a single T cell receptor (beta chain) sequence along with its context. CD45RO negativity and positive selection for CCR7 defined naive CD8 cells, a population that excluded terminally differentiated effector memory CD45RA+ cells. Per the germline V gene, CDR1 is MNHEY and CDR2 is SMNVEV (reference sequence). Unmatched junction bases numbered 9, after V lost 5 bases and J lost 7 bases. This CDR3 is 15 amino acids long. These data are taken from a study of shared clonotypes between healthy human individuals. Only in-frame clones appear in the TCRdb table, and some are missing; sequencing was by immunoSEQ multiplex PCR. The sample shows about 2.2 million clones, about 94% of them seen only once.

V is TRBV27 and J is TRBJ2-7, with TRBD2 identical over 12 bases. The sequencing input was naive CD8+ T cells from PBMCs. The clonotype was recovered from a man younger than 35 in good health. Some clones in this sample may be carry-over from other donors' samples. The CDR3 loop reads CASSPGLAGLREQYF. In nucleotides, the CDR3 is TGTGCCAGCAGTCCCGGACTAGCGGGGCTCAGGGAGCAGTACTTC.